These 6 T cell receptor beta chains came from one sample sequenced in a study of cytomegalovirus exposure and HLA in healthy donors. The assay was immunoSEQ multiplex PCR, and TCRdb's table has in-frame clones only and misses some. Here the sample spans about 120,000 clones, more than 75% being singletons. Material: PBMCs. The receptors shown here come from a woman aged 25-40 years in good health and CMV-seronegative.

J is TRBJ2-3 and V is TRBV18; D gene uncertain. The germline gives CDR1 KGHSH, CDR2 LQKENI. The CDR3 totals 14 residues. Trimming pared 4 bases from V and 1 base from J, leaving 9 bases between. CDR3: CASSQPPGTDTQYF. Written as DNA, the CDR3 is TGTGCCAGCTCACAGCCCCCTGGCACAGATACGCAGTATTTT. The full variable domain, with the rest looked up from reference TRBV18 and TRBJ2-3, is NAGVMQNPRHLVRRRGQEARLRCSPMKGHSHVYWYRQLPEEGLKFMVYLQKENIIDESGMPKERFSAEFPKEGPSILRIQQVVRGDSAAYFCASSQPPGTDTQYFGPGTRLTVL.

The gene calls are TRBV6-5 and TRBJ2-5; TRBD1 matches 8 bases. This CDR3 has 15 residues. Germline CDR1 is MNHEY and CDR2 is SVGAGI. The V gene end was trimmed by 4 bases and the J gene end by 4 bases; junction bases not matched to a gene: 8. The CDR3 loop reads CASSLSGGAVETQYF. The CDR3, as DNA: TGTGCCAGCAGTTTGTCAGGGGGCGCCGTAGAGACCCAGTACTTC.

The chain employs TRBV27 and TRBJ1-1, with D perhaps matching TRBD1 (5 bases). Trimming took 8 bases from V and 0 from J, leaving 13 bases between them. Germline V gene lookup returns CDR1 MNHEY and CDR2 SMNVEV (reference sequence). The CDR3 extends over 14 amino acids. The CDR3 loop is CASCRQGMNTEAFF. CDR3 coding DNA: TGTGCCAGCTGCAGGCAGGGAATGAACACTGAAGCTTTCTTT.

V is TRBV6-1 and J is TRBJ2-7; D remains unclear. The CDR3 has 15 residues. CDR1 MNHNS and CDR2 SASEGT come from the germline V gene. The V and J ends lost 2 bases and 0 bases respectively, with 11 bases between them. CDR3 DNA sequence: TGTGCCAGCAGTGAACGTGGAGTTAACTCCTACGAGCAGTACTTC. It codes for CASSERGVNSYEQYF.

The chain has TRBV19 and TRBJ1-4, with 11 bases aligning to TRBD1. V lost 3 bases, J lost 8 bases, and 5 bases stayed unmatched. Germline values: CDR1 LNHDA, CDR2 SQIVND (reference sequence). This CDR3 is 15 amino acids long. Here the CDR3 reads CASSIRGQGDEKLFF. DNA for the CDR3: TGTGCCAGTAGTATTAGGGGACAGGGGGACGAAAAACTGTTTTTT.

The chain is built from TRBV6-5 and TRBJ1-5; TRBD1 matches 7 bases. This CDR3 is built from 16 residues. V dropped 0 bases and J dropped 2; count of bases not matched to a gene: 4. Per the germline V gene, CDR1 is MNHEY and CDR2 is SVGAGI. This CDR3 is CASSYSAGQGNQPQHF. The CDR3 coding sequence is TGTGCCAGCAGTTACTCGGCTGGACAGGGCAATCAGCCCCAGCATTTT.